This T cell receptor (beta chain) was sequenced in a study of blood T cell repertoires in COVID-19. This CDR3 comprises 17 residues. Germline V gene sequence: CDR1 SGDLS, CDR2 YYNGEE. Trimming cost V 4 bases and J 6 bases; bases outside gene matches: 9. Method: immunoSEQ multiplex PCR; TCRdb's copy keeps in-frame clones and lacks some. The sample carries 150,000 to 180,000 clones, approximately 85% recorded once. Specimen: peripheral blood. The clonotype originates from a man aged 55 to 69 with COVID-19, enrolled during active disease. The V gene is TRBV9, the J gene TRBJ2-1, with 14 bases identical to TRBD2. The CDR3 bases are TGTGCCAGCAGCTTCGGACTAGCGGGAGGTGGTGGCAATGAGCAGTTCTTC. Translation gives CASSFGLAGGGGNEQFF. Full variable domain (outside the CDR3, taken from reference TRBV9 and TRBJ2-1): DSGVTQTPKHLITATGQRVTLRCSPRSGDLSVYWYQQSLDQGLQFLIQYYNGEERAKGNILERFSAQQFPDLHSELNLSSLELGDSALYFCASSFGLAGGGGNEQFFGPGTRLTVL.